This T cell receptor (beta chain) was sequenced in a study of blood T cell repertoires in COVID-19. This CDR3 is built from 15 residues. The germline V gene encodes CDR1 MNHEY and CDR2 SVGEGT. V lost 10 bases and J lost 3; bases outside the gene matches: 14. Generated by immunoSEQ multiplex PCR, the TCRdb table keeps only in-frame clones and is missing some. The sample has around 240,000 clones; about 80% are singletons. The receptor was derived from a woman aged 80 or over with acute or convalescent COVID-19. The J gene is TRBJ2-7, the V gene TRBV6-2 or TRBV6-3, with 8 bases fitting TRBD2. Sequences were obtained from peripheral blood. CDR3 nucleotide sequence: TGTGCCACCGGCCCTCGGGGGGGCCGATTCTACGAGCAGTACTTC. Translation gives CATGPRGGRFYEQYF.